Below, 2 T cell receptor beta chains from the same sample are listed, as sequenced in a study of blood T cell repertoires in COVID-19. Produced via immunoSEQ multiplex PCR; TCRdb's table is partial and in-frame only. Here the sample spans 180,000 or so clones, 80% to 90% being singletons. Sequencing was carried out using peripheral blood. These receptor sequences come from a man aged 55 to 69 with acute or convalescent COVID-19.

The rearrangement uses TRBV19 and TRBJ1-5, with TRBD1 matching over 7 bases. This CDR3 has 15 residues. CDR1 is LNHDA, CDR2 SQIVND, per germline (reference sequence). Germline trimming cut 6 bases from V and 6 bases from J; bases unmatched to any gene: 11. DNA for the CDR3: TGTGCCAGTAGCACGGGACAGTCAGTGGGTCAGCCCCAGCATTTT. This encodes CASSTGQSVGQPQHF.

In regard to this clone: Other nucleotide sequences in the sample specify the same CDR3. This chain connects TRBV12-5 to TRBJ1-3; possible D gene TRBD1, 5 bases. Germline CDR1 and CDR2: LGHNT and FRNRAP. Between the trimmed V and J ends, which lost 6 bases and 0 bases, there was a span of 9 bases. This CDR3 is 14 amino acids long. The DNA for the CDR3 is TGTGCTAGTGGGCTGGGGGGCTCTGGAAACACCATATATTTT. This sequence encodes CASGLGGSGNTIYF.